Presented here are 25 T cell receptor beta chains from one specimen sequenced in a study of blood T cell repertoires in COVID-19. Measured with immunoSEQ multiplex PCR; TCRdb has only the in-frame clones, and not every one. The sample consists of approximately 170,000 clones, 87% of them appearing once. Sequencing was performed on peripheral blood. The receptors derive from a man aged 18 to 29 with active or convalescent COVID-19.

This chain joins TRBV12-5 and TRBJ1-5; 9 bases are a match to TRBD1. Germline values: CDR1 LGHNT, CDR2 FRNRAP. The junction had 17 bases not matched to a gene; V was cut back by 2 bases and J by 3 bases. This CDR3 is 20 amino acids long. CDR3 nucleotides: TGTGCTAGTGGTTTGACCCGACAGGGGGGCGAACCGACATACAATCAGCCCCAGCATTTT. This codes for CASGLTRQGGEPTYNQPQHF. The full variable domain, its missing parts supplied by reference TRBV12-5 and TRBJ1-5, is DARVTQTPRHKVTEMGQEVTMRCQPILGHNTVFWYRQTMMQGLELLAYFRNRAPLDDSGMPKDRFSAEMPDATLATLKIQPSEPRDSAVYFCASGLTRQGGEPTYNQPQHFGDGTRLSIL.

The chain is built from TRBV29-1 and TRBJ2-7; 10 bases line up with TRBD2. Germline V gene sequence: CDR1 SQVTM, CDR2 ANQGSEA. V shed 5 bases and J 2 bases; nucleotides not matched to a gene: 9. There are 15 residues in the CDR3. The CDR3 sequence: CSVLKLAGTTYEQYF. The CDR3 DNA reads as TGCAGCGTTTTGAAACTAGCGGGGACGACCTACGAGCAGTACTTC.

V usage is TRBV19 and J usage is TRBJ2-1, with 9 nucleotides matching TRBD2. Germline loops: CDR1 LNHDA, CDR2 SQIVND (reference sequence). The CDR3 runs to 15 residues. V shed 1 base, J shed 5 bases, and the junction held 3 bases outside the gene matches. The CDR3 loop is CASSIVSGGHNEQFF. For the CDR3, the DNA is TGTGCCAGTAGTATAGTTAGCGGGGGCCACAATGAGCAGTTCTTC.

The gene calls are TRBV5-5 and TRBJ2-1; 14 bases align to TRBD2. This CDR3 region has 18 residues. V trimming: 2 bases; J trimming: 2 bases; junction bases outside the gene matches: 6. Looked up from germline, CDR1 is SGHKS and CDR2 is YYEKEE (reference sequence). Here the CDR3 DNA reads TGTGCCAGCAGCTTAGGACTAGCGGGAGGAAATACCTACAATGAGCAGTTCTTC. It codes for CASSLGLAGGNTYNEQFF.

This chain links TRBV4-2 with TRBJ1-1; 8 positions agree with TRBD1. This CDR3 comprises 14 residues. V trimming: 4 bases; J trimming: 5 bases; junction bases outside the gene matches: 6. Germline V gives CDR1 LGHNA, CDR2 YNFKEQ. The CDR3 bases are TGTGCCAGCAGCCCCCTTACAGGGGGTACTGAAGCTTTCTTT. Protein sequence: CASSPLTGGTEAFF.

V is TRBV7-2 and J is TRBJ2-1, with 11 nucleotides matching TRBD2. The CDR3 totals 19 residues. With 6 bases clipped from V and 8 bases from J, the junction kept 21 bases outside the gene matches. CDR1 and CDR2 (germline): SGHTA, FQGNSA. The DNA of the CDR3 is TGTGCCAGCAGTCATCCGGGACTAGCGGCCCCCCACGTTGTGGATGAGCAGTTCTTC. This translates into CASSHPGLAAPHVVDEQFF.

The DNA for the CDR3 is TGTGCCAGCAGCTTAGCGTGGGGACTAGCGGGAGGGCCCTACAATGAGCAGTTCTTC. This codes for CASSLAWGLAGGPYNEQFF. The chain has TRBV7-9 and TRBJ2-1; 16 positions match TRBD2. The V segment lost 0 bases and the J segment 2 bases; nucleotides outside the gene matches: 4. Germline lookup yields CDR1 SEHNR and CDR2 FQNEAQ (reference sequence). The CDR3 is 19 amino acids.

The V and J genes are TRBV28 and TRBJ2-3, with 9 bases aligning to TRBD2. V shed 2 bases and J 8 bases; nucleotides not matched to a gene: 11. The CDR3 length is 16 residues. CDR1 and CDR2 from the germline V gene are MDHEN and SYDVKM. CDR3 in amino acids: CASSLGQAGGRVTQYF. The CDR3 coding sequence is TGTGCCAGCAGTTTAGGTCAGGCGGGGGGGCGAGTTACGCAGTATTTT.

This chain uses TRBV7-9 with TRBJ1-4; 9 bases match TRBD1. CDR1 is SEHNR and CDR2 is FQNEAQ in the germline V gene (reference sequence). J gave up 6 bases and V 2 bases, and 13 bases lay outside the gene matches. The CDR3 spans 18 residues. CDR3 nucleotide sequence: TGTGCCAGCAGCTTAAGCGTAGGAATGGGACAGGGTCATGAAAAACTGTTTTTT. This translates into CASSLSVGMGQGHEKLFF.

The gene calls are TRBV2 and TRBJ2-1; 7 bases align to TRBD2. The V and J ends lost 2 bases and 0 bases, in that order; junction bases with no gene match: 7. There are 17 residues in the CDR3. Per germline, CDR1 SNHLY and CDR2 FYNNEI. CDR3 DNA: TGTGCCAGCAGTGAAAGGGGACTAAGTGACTCCTACAATGAGCAGTTCTTC. This translates into CASSERGLSDSYNEQFF.

This chain uses TRBV29-1 with TRBJ2-3; 8 bases agree with TRBD2. The CDR3 extends over 13 amino acids. V gave up 8 bases and J gave up 2 bases; unmatched junction bases: 6. Germline V gene lookup returns CDR1 SQVTM and CDR2 ANQGSEA. The CDR3 sequence is CSLLSGTTDTQYF. The CDR3, as DNA: TGCAGCCTCCTTAGCGGGACCACAGATACGCAGTATTTT.

This clone was observed once. Here the CDR3 DNA reads TGTGCCAGCAGCGCGGACAGGGGGGACACTGAAGCTTTCTTT. This encodes CASSADRGDTEAFF. The chain is built from TRBV9 and TRBJ1-1; TRBD1 aligns across 10 bases. J was trimmed by 3 bases and V by 3 bases; bases with no gene match: 2. CDR3 size: 14 residues. Germline CDR1 reads SGDLS; CDR2 reads YYNGEE.

The chain links TRBV30 to TRBJ2-1; 9 positions agree with TRBD2. Per germline, CDR1 GTSNPN and CDR2 SVGIG (reference sequence). J lost 6 bases, V lost 4 bases, and 10 bases had no gene match. The CDR3 is made up of 15 amino acids. The CDR3 spells CAWTGKSGRPNEQFF. In nucleotides, the CDR3 is TGTGCCTGGACAGGGAAGAGCGGGAGGCCCAATGAGCAGTTCTTC.

The V call is TRBV5-4, the J call TRBJ2-7, with a tentative D call TRBD1 (5 bases). The CDR3 is made up of 15 amino acids. Germline CDR1 and CDR2: SGHNT and YYREEE (reference sequence). V lost 4 bases and J lost 1, with 15 bases in between. The CDR3: CASSHLQGRSYEQYF. The CDR3 DNA follows: TGTGCCAGCAGCCACCTTCAGGGTCGGTCCTACGAGCAGTACTTC. The variable domain in full, with the rest retrieved from reference TRBV5-4 and TRBJ2-7, is ETGVTQSPTHLIKTRGQQVTLRCSSQSGHNTVSWYQQALGQGPQFIFQYYREEENGRGNFPPRFSGLQFPNYSSELNVNALELDDSALYLCASSHLQGRSYEQYFGPGTRLTVT.

The chain couples TRBV28 to TRBJ1-1, with D hard to call. This CDR3 is 15 amino acids long. The V gene lost 3 bases and the J gene lost 0 bases, with 11 bases spanning the gap. The germline CDR1 and CDR2 sequences are MDHEN and SYDVKM. Here the CDR3 reads CASSLGVRVNTEAFF. Here the CDR3 DNA reads TGTGCCAGCAGTTTGGGAGTAAGGGTGAACACTGAAGCTTTCTTT.

This rearrangement joins TRBV25-1 to TRBJ2-7; TRBD1 matches at 8 bases. CDR1 is MGHDK and CDR2 is SYGVNS in the germline V gene. This CDR3 comprises 16 residues. V lost 1 base and J lost 1; bases outside the gene matches: 6. CDR3 in DNA: TGTGCCAGCAGTGAATTTGGTCAGGGGGCGTCCTACGAGCAGTACTTC. Translating it yields CASSEFGQGASYEQYF.

The chain joins TRBV6-5 to TRBJ2-4; 10 bases line up with TRBD1. The ends lost 2 bases at V and 7 bases at J; junction bases unmatched: 5. CDR1 MNHEY and CDR2 SVGAGI come from the germline V gene. The CDR3 is made up of 15 amino acids. In DNA, the CDR3 is TGTGCCAGCAGTTACGGGACAGGGGTAGGGAACATTCAGTACTTC. The encoded protein is CASSYGTGVGNIQYF.

The chain recombines TRBV7-8 with TRBJ1-2; D ambiguous. CDR1 and CDR2 (germline): SGHVS, FQNEAQ. V was clipped by 5 bases and J by 6 bases, with 13 bases between them. This CDR3 has 13 residues. Here the CDR3 reads CASSHRRSDGYTF. The CDR3, as DNA: TGTGCCAGCAGCCACAGACGGTCGGATGGCTACACCTTC.

This rearrangement joins TRBV28 to TRBJ1-2; tentatively, D is TRBD1 (5 bases). The CDR3 is 14 residues long. CDR1 and CDR2 from the germline V gene are MDHEN and SYDVKM. Trimming stripped 6 bases from V and 7 bases from J, with 18 bases between. The CDR3 reads CASRNPSGNGGYTF. The DNA of the CDR3 is TGTGCCAGCAGAAACCCCTCAGGGAATGGTGGCTACACCTTC.

The chain combines TRBV28 with TRBJ1-5; D perhaps matches TRBD1 (6 bases). Per the germline V gene, CDR1 is MDHEN and CDR2 is SYDVKM. The CDR3 runs 16 residues. Trimming took 2 bases from V and 6 from J, leaving 17 bases between them. The CDR3: CASSLGGGGASQPQHF. The CDR3 bases are TGTGCCAGCAGTTTAGGCGGCGGGGGGGCGTCTCAGCCCCAGCATTTT.

The chain combines TRBV2 with TRBJ1-1, with TRBD1 identical over 7 bases. The CDR3 consists of 15 residues. V lost 4 bases, J lost 1 base, and 6 bases stayed unmatched. Per the germline V gene, CDR1 is SNHLY and CDR2 is FYNNEI. CDR3 protein: CASSVTGVRNTEAFF. The CDR3 nucleotides are TGTGCCAGCAGTGTTACAGGGGTTAGGAACACTGAAGCTTTCTTT.

CDR3 in DNA: TGTGCCAGCAGCCCATCACAGGGCCTGGTCTACGAGCAGTACTTC. It codes for CASSPSQGLVYEQYF. This chain uses TRBV5-6 with TRBJ2-7; D is perhaps TRBD1 (6 bases). The CDR3 loop spans 15 amino acids. With 4 bases removed from V and 3 bases from J, the gap between germline ends came to 17 bases. Germline-derived CDR1 and CDR2 are SGHDT and YYEEEE.

The chain combines TRBV5-6 with TRBJ1-1, with D unclear. From germline, CDR1 is SGHDT and CDR2 YYEEEE. Trimming took 1 base from V and 0 from J, leaving 7 bases between them. The CDR3 contains 14 residues. The CDR3 loop is CASSLWAVNTEAFF. CDR3 DNA: TGTGCCAGCAGCTTGTGGGCCGTGAACACTGAAGCTTTCTTT.

A single count supports this clone. This chain joins TRBV24-1 and TRBJ2-7; TRBD2 matches at 16 bases. With 2 bases clipped from V and 9 bases from J, the junction kept 3 bases outside the gene matches. This CDR3 has 15 amino acids. The V gene's germline CDR1 is KGHDR and CDR2 SFDVKD. The CDR3 reads CATSDSGLAGGVQYF. The CDR3 bases are TGTGCCACCAGTGATTCGGGACTAGCGGGAGGGGTGCAGTACTTC.

The V call is TRBV5-4, the J call TRBJ2-7; D is possibly TRBD2 (5 bases). The CDR3 runs 13 residues. Germline V gives CDR1 SGHNT, CDR2 YYREEE (reference sequence). Deletions cut 0 bases from V and 3 bases from J, with 7 bases between. CDR3 sequence: CASSLGGYYEQYV. CDR3 DNA sequence: TGTGCCAGCAGCTTGGGAGGGTACTACGAGCAGTACGTC.